Listed below are T cell receptor beta chains from one sample, sequenced in a study of HIV-infected patients and healthy controls. TCRdb reprocessed the 5' RACE reads via MiXCR and lists one record per CDR3 protein. The table includes roughly 3,000 distinct CDR3 sequences, 20% to 25% detected once. This material consisted of blood, taken before antiretroviral therapy. These receptors came from an adult with HIV infection. Each CDR3 is given with its conserved first and last residue. D genes are given only for firm matches. Rows may omit the clone size; those that give it use once, few, many or a size class.

V gene	J gene	clone size	D gene	CDR3 DNA	CDR3 protein
TRBV6-6	TRBJ2-2	medium-sized	TRBD1	TGTGCCAGCAGGGACAGGGGTGCCGGGGAGCTGTTTTTT	CASRDRGAGELFF
TRBV20-1	TRBJ2-1	-	TRBD2	TGCAGTGCTGTTAGCGGGGGGACATACTGGTACTATGAGCAGTTCTTC	CSAVSGGTYWYYEQFF
TRBV6-6	TRBJ1-4	few	-	TGTGCCAGCAGTTACTCAAGCGGGTATGAAAAACTGTTTTTT	CASSYSSGYEKLFF
TRBV12-5	TRBJ1-2	medium-sized	TRBD1	TGTGCTAGTGGTGTAACCGGGACAGGGTCTAACTATGGCTACACCTTC	CASGVTGTGSNYGYTF
TRBV29-1	TRBJ2-1	-	TRBD1	TGCAGCGTTGGAGGACAGGCCCACAATGAGCAGTTCTTC	CSVGGQAHNEQFF
TRBV5-6	TRBJ2-1	medium-sized	-	TGTGCCAGCAGCCTAACAGGGCGAGGACTCAATGAGCAGTTCTTC	CASSLTGRGLNEQFF
TRBV4-3	TRBJ1-4	medium-sized	-	TGCGCCAGCAGCCAAGACGGAACTAGCGGGGAAAAACTGTTTTTT	CASSQDGTSGEKLFF
TRBV7-9	TRBJ2-7	few	TRBD1	TGTGCCAGCAGCCCCTCCGGGACAGGGGTCGAGCAGTACTTC	CASSPSGTGVEQYF
TRBV28	TRBJ1-1	-	-	TGTGCCAGCAGCCTAGACAGACCGAACACTGAAGCTTTCTTT	CASSLDRPNTEAFF
TRBV3-1	TRBJ1-5	-	TRBD1	TGTGCCAGCAGCCATTCAGACAGGGGGAGCAATCAGCCCAAGCATTTT	CASSHSDRGSNQPKHF
TRBV5-1	TRBJ1-1	few	-	TGCGCCAGCAGCTTGGACCCACAGGGTTTCGGGACTGAAGCTTTCTTT	CASSLDPQGFGTEAFF
TRBV29-1	TRBJ1-4	few	-	TGCAGCGTTGTTGGGGAAGCAACTAATGAAAAACTGTTTTTT	CSVVGEATNEKLFF
TRBV7-9	TRBJ1-1	medium-sized	-	TGTGCCAGCAGCTTCGGGAACACTGAAGCTTTCTTT	CASSFGNTEAFF
TRBV11-2	TRBJ2-3	-	TRBD2	TGTGCCAGCAGCCCCTTATATGGGGGGGACACAGATACGCAGTATTTT	CASSPLYGGDTDTQYF
TRBV7-2	TRBJ1-1	-	-	TGTGCCAGCAGCTTACAGGGATGGCGGAACACTGAAGCTTTCTTT	CASSLQGWRNTEAFF
TRBV3-1	TRBJ1-5	few	-	TGTGCCAGCAGCCGGGGAGGAGCTCATCAGCCCCAGCATTTT	CASSRGGAHQPQHF